The 13 T cell receptor beta chains below come from one sample, sequenced in a study of OX40 agonist ivuxolimab in advanced cancers. The data were produced by immunoSEQ multiplex PCR, yet TCRdb's version contains in-frame clones alone and is incomplete. The sample carries 45,000 to 60,000 clones, about 90% recorded once. The input for sequencing was CD4+ or CD8+ T cells sorted from blood, taken in a trial of the OX40 agonist ivuxolimab. The receptors were gathered from an adult with an advanced solid tumor such as melanoma, head and neck, liver or kidney cancer.

The V gene is TRBV28, the J gene TRBJ2-1; 7 bases align to TRBD2. This CDR3 comprises 15 residues. J lost 2 bases, V lost 3 bases, and 4 bases had no gene match. CDR1 and CDR2 from the germline V gene are MDHEN and SYDVKM. The CDR3 DNA reads TGTGCCAGCAGTTTTTTGGGGGGGGCCTACAATGAGCAGTTCTTC. Its translation: CASSFLGGAYNEQFF.

The V call is TRBV6-4, the J call TRBJ2-1; TRBD2 matches 14 bases. J lost 6 bases, V lost 0 bases, and 10 bases had no gene match. Germline V gene sequence: CDR1 MRHNA, CDR2 SNTAGT. The CDR3 has 19 amino acids. CDR3 in DNA: TGTGCCAGCAGTGACTCGAGCCTGGGACTAGCGGGAGTTCGCAATGAGCAGTTCTTC. Translated, it gives CASSDSSLGLAGVRNEQFF.

The V and J genes are TRBV6-9 and TRBJ2-7, with 7 positions matching TRBD1. This CDR3 is 14 amino acids long. With 6 bases clipped from V and 2 bases from J, the junction kept 7 bases outside the gene matches. Per germline, CDR1 MNHGY and CDR2 SVAAGI. CDR3 DNA: TGTGCCAGCAGGGCGGACAGGCTAACCTACGAGCAGTACTTC. This gives the protein CASRADRLTYEQYF.

The chain joins TRBV7-2 to TRBJ2-3; 8 bases match TRBD2. Germline values: CDR1 SGHTA, CDR2 FQGNSA. The CDR3 has 15 amino acids. Trimming at V came to 3 bases and at J to 4 bases, leaving 6 bases not matched to a gene. The CDR3 loop is CASSFSGSVADTQYF. CDR3 bases: TGTGCCAGCAGCTTCAGCGGGAGTGTCGCAGATACGCAGTATTTT.

The chain joins TRBV27 to TRBJ1-6; TRBD1 aligns across 9 bases. The V and J ends lost 5 bases and 14 bases, in that order; junction bases with no gene match: 13. Germline V gene sequence: CDR1 MNHEY, CDR2 SMNVEV (reference sequence). The CDR3 loop spans 15 amino acids. Written as DNA, the CDR3 is TGTGCCAGCAGTCCCTCGGGACAGGGAGTTGGCACCCTCCACTTT. This gives the protein CASSPSGQGVGTLHF.

In its sample, this clone was seen once. The chain carries TRBV28 and TRBJ1-5; perhaps TRBD1 as D (6 bases). Germline V CDR1 and CDR2: MDHEN, SYDVKM. The V end lost 7 bases, the J end lost 4 bases, and 14 bases lay between the germline ends. The length of the CDR3 is 14 residues. The CDR3 here is CASTLTGRNQPQHF. The DNA for the CDR3 is TGTGCCAGCACCCTGACAGGAAGAAATCAGCCCCAGCATTTT. Full variable domain (outside the CDR3, taken from reference TRBV28 and TRBJ1-5): DVKVTQSSRYLVKRTGEKVFLECVQDMDHENMFWYRQDPGLGLRLIYFSYDVKMKEKGDIPEGYSVSREKKERFSLILESASTNQTSMYLCASTLTGRNQPQHFGDGTRLSIL.

The chain employs TRBV7-3 and TRBJ2-3; TRBD2 is a possible D gene (6 bases). The V gene lost 2 bases and the J gene lost 0 bases, with 12 bases spanning the gap. The germline CDR1 and CDR2 sequences are SGHTA and FQGTGA. The CDR3 extends over 16 amino acids. This CDR3 is CASSLSEGRSTDTQYF. The DNA for the CDR3 is TGTGCCAGCAGCTTATCGGAGGGCCGCAGCACAGATACGCAGTATTTT.

This chain links TRBV19 with TRBJ2-5; D gene uncertain. Germline lookup yields CDR1 LNHDA and CDR2 SQIVND (reference sequence). V gave up 5 bases and J gave up 2 bases, with 12 bases separating them. This CDR3 has 14 residues. The CDR3 loop is CASSVWTDQETQYF. CDR3 nucleotides: TGTGCCAGTAGTGTATGGACGGATCAAGAGACCCAGTACTTC.

The chain uses TRBV19 and TRBJ2-2; D not resolved. Germline V lookup: CDR1 LNHDA, CDR2 SQIVND (reference sequence). V was shortened by 1 base and J by 2 bases, with 5 bases between the two germline ends. This CDR3 is built from 14 residues. The CDR3 spells CASSIVFNTGELFF. The CDR3 bases are TGTGCCAGTAGTATAGTATTCAACACCGGGGAGCTGTTTTTT.

V usage is TRBV7-9 and J usage is TRBJ2-7, with TRBD2 as a possible D gene (6 bases). Germline values: CDR1 SEHNR, CDR2 FQNEAQ (reference sequence). Trimming stripped 5 bases from V and 0 bases from J, with 11 bases between. There are 14 residues in the CDR3. DNA of the CDR3: TGTGCCAGCAGCCGGGAGTCCTTCTCCTACGAGCAGTACTTC. This encodes CASSRESFSYEQYF.

The V call is TRBV27, the J call TRBJ2-1; D might be TRBD1 or TRBD2, each matching 6 bases. CDR3 length: 17 residues. Germline CDR1 reads MNHEY; CDR2 reads SMNVEV (reference sequence). V lost 7 bases and J 5 bases, leaving 24 bases between the germline ends. The CDR3: CASTLQGRRAGDNEQFF. The CDR3 DNA follows: TGTGCCAGCACCCTACAGGGAAGGAGAGCGGGTGACAATGAGCAGTTCTTC.

This rearrangement joins TRBV7-3 to TRBJ2-3; D is unclear. Trimming took off 0 bases at V and 7 bases at J, with 8 bases between the two ends. This CDR3 region has 13 residues. CDR1 and CDR2 (germline): SGHTA, FQGTGA. The CDR3 DNA reads TGTGCCAGCAGCTTAACAGCCCAGCATACGCAGTATTTT. It yields the protein CASSLTAQHTQYF.

This clone appeared once. The V gene is TRBV6-5, the J gene TRBJ2-4, with TRBD1 as a possible D gene (5 bases). This CDR3 comprises 14 residues. The germline V and J ends were trimmed by 6 bases and 8 bases, with 17 bases remaining between them. CDR1 MNHEY and CDR2 SVGAGI come from the germline V gene. The DNA for the CDR3 is TGTGCCAGCAGCCGAGTAGGGGCGAGGTACATTCAGTACTTC. Translated: CASSRVGARYIQYF.